This TCR beta chain appears in the sequencing data of a study of cytomegalovirus exposure and HLA in healthy donors. About this clone: The antigen remains undetermined.

V lost 3 bases, J lost 1 base, and 12 bases lay in between. This CDR3 is 15 amino acids long. The V gene's germline CDR1 is MNHNS and CDR2 SASEGT. PCR employed 60 Vbeta and 13 Jbeta primers. Sequencing used immunoSEQ multiplex PCR; TCRdb keeps in-frame clones, though not all of them. The repertoire consists of roughly 150,000 clones, with 60% to 85% occurring once and the leading ten covering 2.5% to 3.5%. Whole-study results and caveats: It was only CMV serostatus that was available as immune exposure information. Researchers reportedly found TCR beta sequences accurately predicted most subjects' HLA-A and HLA-B alleles.

The rearrangement links TRBV6-1 to TRBJ1-1; no clear D. Sequenced material: PBMCs. The origin of this receptor is a woman between 45 and 65 years old in good health and CMV-seropositive. The CDR3 here is CASSDWSTGNTEAFF. In nucleotides, the CDR3 is TGTGCCAGCAGTGATTGGTCGACGGGGAACACTGAAGCTTTCTTT.